What follows is one T cell receptor (beta chain) and its context. This sample is part of a study of blood T cell repertoires in COVID-19. In the study overall: Sites in the United States, Italy and Spain provided acute and convalescent COVID-19 samples. PBMCs, B-cell-depleted T cells, or T cells were the source of the cDNA or gDNA that made up the material.

Original data processing: Reference gene primer amplification in the assay estimated nucleated cell counts. Profiled with immunoSEQ multiplex PCR; TCRdb holds only in-frame clones, not every one. The V and J calls and the clone size are those of that table, but D and trimming were determined from the DNA. In the table there are some 100,000 clones, roughly nine tenths of which are singletons. V dropped 1 base and J dropped 12; count of bases not matched to a gene: 11. There are 17 residues in the CDR3. Germline loops: CDR1 KGHSH, CDR2 LQKENI. This TCR was recovered from a human donor with active COVID-19. The donor label of this sample is uncertain. The genes are TRBV18 and TRBJ1-6; 11 bases align to TRBD1. Source material: peripheral blood. The CDR3 region has the DNA TGTGCCAGCTCACCACTCCCCACAGGACAGGGGGCTGTACCCCTCCACTTT. This translates into CASSPLPTGQGAVPLHF.